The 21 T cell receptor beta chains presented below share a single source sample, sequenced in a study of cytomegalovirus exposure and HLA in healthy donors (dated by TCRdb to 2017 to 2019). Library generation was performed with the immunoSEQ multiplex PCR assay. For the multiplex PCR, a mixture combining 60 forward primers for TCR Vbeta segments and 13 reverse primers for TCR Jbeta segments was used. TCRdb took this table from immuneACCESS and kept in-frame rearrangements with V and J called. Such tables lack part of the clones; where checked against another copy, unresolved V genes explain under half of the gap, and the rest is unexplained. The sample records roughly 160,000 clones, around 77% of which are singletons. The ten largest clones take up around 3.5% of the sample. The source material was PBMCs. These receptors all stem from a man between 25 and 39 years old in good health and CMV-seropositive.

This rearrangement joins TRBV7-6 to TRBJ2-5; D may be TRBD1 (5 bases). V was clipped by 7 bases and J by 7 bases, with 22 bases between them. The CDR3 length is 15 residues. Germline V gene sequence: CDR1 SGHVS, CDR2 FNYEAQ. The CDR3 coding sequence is TGTGCCAGCAAGAACCCCTTCGGGCAGCAGGGGACCCAGTACTTC. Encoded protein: CASKNPFGQQGTQYF.

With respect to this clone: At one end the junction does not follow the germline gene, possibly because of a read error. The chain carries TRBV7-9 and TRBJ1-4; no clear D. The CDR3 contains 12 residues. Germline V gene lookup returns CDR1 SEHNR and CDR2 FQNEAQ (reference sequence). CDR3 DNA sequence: TGTTCCAGCAGCTTAGTCGGTCCCTTGGTGTTTTTT. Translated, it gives CSSSLVGPLVFF.

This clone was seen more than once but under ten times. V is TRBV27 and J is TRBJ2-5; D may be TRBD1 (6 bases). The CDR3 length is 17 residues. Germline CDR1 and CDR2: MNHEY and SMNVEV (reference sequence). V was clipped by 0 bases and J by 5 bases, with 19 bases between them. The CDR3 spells CASSLSMVGRGGETQYF. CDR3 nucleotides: TGTGCCAGCAGTTTATCTATGGTCGGCAGGGGTGGGGAGACCCAGTACTTC.

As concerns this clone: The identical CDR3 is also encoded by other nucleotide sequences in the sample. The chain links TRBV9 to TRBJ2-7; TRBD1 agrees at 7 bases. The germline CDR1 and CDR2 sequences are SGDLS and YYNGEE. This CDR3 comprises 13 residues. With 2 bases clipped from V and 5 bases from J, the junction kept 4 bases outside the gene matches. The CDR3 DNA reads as TGTGCCAGCAGCGTGACAGGGAACCACGAGCAGTACTTC. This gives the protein CASSVTGNHEQYF.

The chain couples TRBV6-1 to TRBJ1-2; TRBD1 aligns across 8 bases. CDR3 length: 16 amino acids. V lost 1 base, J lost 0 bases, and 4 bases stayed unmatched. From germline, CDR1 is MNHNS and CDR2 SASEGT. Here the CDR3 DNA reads TGTGCCAGCAGTGAAGTATGGACAGGGACTAACTATGGCTACACCTTC. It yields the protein CASSEVWTGTNYGYTF.

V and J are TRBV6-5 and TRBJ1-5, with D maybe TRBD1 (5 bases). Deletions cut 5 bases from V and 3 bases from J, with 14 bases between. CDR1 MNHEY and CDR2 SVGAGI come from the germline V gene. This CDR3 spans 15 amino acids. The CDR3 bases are TGTGCCAGCAGTCCCCCGGGACTGAACAATCAGCCCCAGCATTTT. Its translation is CASSPPGLNNQPQHF.

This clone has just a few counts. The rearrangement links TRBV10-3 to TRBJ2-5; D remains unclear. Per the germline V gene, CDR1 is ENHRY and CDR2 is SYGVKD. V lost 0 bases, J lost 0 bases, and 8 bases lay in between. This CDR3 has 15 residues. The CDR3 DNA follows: TGTGCCATCAGTGAGTCGGCCTCGTACCAAGAGACCCAGTACTTC. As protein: CAISESASYQETQYF.

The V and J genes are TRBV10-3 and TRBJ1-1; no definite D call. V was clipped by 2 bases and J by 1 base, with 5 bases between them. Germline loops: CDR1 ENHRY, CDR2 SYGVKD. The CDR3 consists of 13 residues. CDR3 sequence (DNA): TGTGCCATCAGTGAGCGAGAGAACACTGAAGCTTTCTTT. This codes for CAISERENTEAFF.

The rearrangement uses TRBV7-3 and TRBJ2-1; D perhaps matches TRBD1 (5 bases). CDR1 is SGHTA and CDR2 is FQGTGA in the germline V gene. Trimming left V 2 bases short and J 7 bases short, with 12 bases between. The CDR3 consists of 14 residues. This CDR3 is CASSLSQGWNEQFF. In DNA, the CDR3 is TGTGCCAGCAGCTTATCGCAGGGATGGAATGAGCAGTTCTTC.

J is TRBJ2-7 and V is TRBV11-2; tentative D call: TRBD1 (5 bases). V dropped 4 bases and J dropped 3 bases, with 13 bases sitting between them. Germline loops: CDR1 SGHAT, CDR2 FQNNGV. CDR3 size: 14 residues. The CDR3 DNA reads TGTGCCAGCAGCTCCGCGGACAAGCACTACGAGCAGTACTTC. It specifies CASSSADKHYEQYF. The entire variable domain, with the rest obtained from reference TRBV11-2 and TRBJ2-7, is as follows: EAGVAQSPRYKIIEKRQSVAFWCNPISGHATLYWYQQILGQGPKLLIQFQNNGVVDDSQLPKDRFSAERLKGVDSTLKIQPAKLEDSAVYLCASSSADKHYEQYFGPGTRLTVT.

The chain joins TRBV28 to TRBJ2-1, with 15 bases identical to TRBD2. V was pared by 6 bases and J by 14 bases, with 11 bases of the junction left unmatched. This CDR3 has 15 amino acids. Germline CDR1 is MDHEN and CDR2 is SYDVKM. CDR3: CASSQRGLAGGMKFF. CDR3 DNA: TGTGCCAGCAGCCAACGCGGACTAGCGGGGGGGATGAAGTTCTTC. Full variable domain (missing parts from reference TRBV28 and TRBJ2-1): DVKVTQSSRYLVKRTGEKVFLECVQDMDHENMFWYRQDPGLGLRLIYFSYDVKMKEKGDIPEGYSVSREKKERFSLILESASTNQTSMYLCASSQRGLAGGMKFFGPGTRLTVL.

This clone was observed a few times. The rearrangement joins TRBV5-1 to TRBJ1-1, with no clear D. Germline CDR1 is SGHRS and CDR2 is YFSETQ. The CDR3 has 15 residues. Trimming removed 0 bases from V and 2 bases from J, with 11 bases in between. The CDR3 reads CASSLAGTANTEAFF. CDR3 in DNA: TGCGCCAGCAGCTTGGCGGGTACGGCTAACACTGAAGCTTTCTTT.

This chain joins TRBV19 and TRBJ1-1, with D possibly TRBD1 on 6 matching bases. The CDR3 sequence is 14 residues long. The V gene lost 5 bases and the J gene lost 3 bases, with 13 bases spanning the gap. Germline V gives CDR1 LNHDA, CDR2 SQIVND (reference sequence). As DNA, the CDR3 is TGTGCCAGTAGTCGGACAGCTACGTACACTGAAGCTTTCTTT. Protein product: CASSRTATYTEAFF.

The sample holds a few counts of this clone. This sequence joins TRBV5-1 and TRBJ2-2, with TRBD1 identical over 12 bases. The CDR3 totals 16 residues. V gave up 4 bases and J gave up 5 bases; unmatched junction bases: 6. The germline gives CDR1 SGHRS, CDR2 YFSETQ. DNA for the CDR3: TGCGCCAGCAGCCAAGGGACAGGGGGCGATACCGGGGAGCTGTTTTTT. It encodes CASSQGTGGDTGELFF. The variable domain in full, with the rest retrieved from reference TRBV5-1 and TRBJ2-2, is KAGVTQTPRYLIKTRGQQVTLSCSPISGHRSVSWYQQTPGQGLQFLFEYFSETQRNKGNFPGRFSGRQFSNSRSEMNVSTLELGDSALYLCASSQGTGGDTGELFFGEGSRLTVL.

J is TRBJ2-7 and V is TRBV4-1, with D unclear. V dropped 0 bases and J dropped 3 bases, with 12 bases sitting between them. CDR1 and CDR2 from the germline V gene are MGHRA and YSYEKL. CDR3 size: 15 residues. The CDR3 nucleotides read TGCGCCAGCAGCCAAGATCGGCGGTTTCTCTACGAGCAGTACTTC. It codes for CASSQDRRFLYEQYF.

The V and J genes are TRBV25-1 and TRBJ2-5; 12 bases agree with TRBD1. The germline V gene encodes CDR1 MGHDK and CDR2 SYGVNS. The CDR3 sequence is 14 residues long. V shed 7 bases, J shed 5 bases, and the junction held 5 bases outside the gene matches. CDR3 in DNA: TGTGCCAGCACAGGGACAGGGGGCTTGGAGACCCAGTACTTC. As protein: CASTGTGGLETQYF.

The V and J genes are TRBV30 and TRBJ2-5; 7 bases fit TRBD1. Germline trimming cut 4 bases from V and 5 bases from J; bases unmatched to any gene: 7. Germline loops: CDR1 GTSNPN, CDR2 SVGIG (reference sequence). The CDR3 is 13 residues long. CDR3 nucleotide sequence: TGTGCCTGGAACAGGGGATCTCGGGAGACCCAGTACTTC. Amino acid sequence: CAWNRGSRETQYF.

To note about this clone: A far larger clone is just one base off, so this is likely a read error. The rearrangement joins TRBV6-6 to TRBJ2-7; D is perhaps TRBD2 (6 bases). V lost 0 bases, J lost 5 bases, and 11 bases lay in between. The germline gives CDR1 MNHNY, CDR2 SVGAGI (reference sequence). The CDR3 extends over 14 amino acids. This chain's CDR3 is CASSYSPGRNEQYF. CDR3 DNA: TGTGCCAGCAGTTACTCCCCAGGGAGGAACGAGCAGTACTTC.

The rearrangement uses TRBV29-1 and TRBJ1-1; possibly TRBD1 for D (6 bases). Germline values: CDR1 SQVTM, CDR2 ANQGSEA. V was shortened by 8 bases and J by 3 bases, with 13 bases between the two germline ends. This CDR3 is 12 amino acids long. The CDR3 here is CSTGEGDTEAFF. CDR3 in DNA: TGCAGCACCGGTGAGGGGGACACTGAAGCTTTCTTT.

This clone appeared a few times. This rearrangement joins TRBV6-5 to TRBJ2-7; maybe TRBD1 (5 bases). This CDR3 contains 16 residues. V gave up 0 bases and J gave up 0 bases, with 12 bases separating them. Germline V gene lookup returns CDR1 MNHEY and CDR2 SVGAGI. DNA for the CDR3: TGTGCCAGCAGTTACTCGATCTCAGGGTTCTCCTACGAGCAGTACTTC. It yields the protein CASSYSISGFSYEQYF.

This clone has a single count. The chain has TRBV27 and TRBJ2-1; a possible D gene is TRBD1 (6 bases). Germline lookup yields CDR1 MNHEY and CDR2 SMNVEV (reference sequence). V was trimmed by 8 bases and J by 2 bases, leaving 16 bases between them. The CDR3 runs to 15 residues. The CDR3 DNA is TGTGCCAGCGGTCGTGGGGGCGGCACCTACAATGAGCAGTTCTTC. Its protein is CASGRGGGTYNEQFF.